Detailed here is one TCR beta chain. The sample is drawn from a study of blood T cell repertoires in COVID-19. Study-wide context: Specimens from acute and convalescent COVID-19 originated in the United States, Italy and Spain.

Original processing notes: Reference gene primer amplification gave nucleated cell count estimates. Sequencing used immunoSEQ multiplex PCR; TCRdb keeps in-frame clones, though not all of them. V, J and clone size derive from that table, while D and trimming were established from the DNA sequence. Among around 92,000 clones listed, 83% were seen once. The trim removed 4 bases at V and 5 bases at J, leaving 19 bases unmatched. The germline gives CDR1 SGHDT, CDR2 YYEEEE. This CDR3 spans 19 amino acids. The source of this sequence is a woman of 80 years or more with acute or convalescent COVID-19. The sample taken for sequencing was peripheral blood. The V and J genes are TRBV5-6 and TRBJ2-2, with TRBD2 matching 8 bases. CDR3 sequence reads: CASSPGLVWPVRRTGELFF. For the CDR3, the DNA is TGTGCCAGCAGCCCGGGACTAGTTTGGCCCGTTCGTAGGACCGGGGAGCTGTTTTTT.